A selection of T cell receptor beta chains follows, all from one sample in a study of vaccination and CD4 T cells after COVID-19. MiXCR, run by TCRdb on the PCR reads, gives a single entry per CDR3 protein. The sample yields approximately 12,000 distinct CDR3 sequences, around half seen once. What these receptors recognize is not known. Sequenced: CD4+ T cells from blood, cultured in vitro. These receptors all come from a human donor who had recovered from COVID-19. Both conserved end residues are part of each CDR3. Fields, in order: CDR3 protein, CDR3 DNA, J gene, V gene, D gene, clone size. A D gene is named only where the DNA matches it firmly. Size is omitted from some rows. Given values are once, few, many or a class for expanded clones.

CDR3: CASSGRDSELYTQYF
DNA: TGTGCCAGCAGTGGTCGGGACTCCGAGTTGTATACGCAGTATTTT
J: TRBJ2-3
V: TRBV2
D: .
size: .

CDR3: CASRRFGGRPSNQPQHF
DNA: TGTGCCAGCAGGCGATTCGGGGGAAGGCCTAGCAATCAGCCCCAGCATTTT
J: TRBJ1-5
V: TRBV27
D: .
size: few

CDR3: CATAKEGTDPYEQYF
DNA: TGTGCCACCGCAAAAGAAGGGACAGACCCCTACGAGCAGTACTTC
J: TRBJ2-7
V: TRBV19
D: TRBD1
size: .

CDR3: CASSPLWAPDTQYF
DNA: TGTGCCAGCAGCCCGCTGTGGGCCCCAGATACGCAGTATTTT
J: TRBJ2-3
V: TRBV11-2
D: .
size: .

CDR3: CASSLTSYEQYF
DNA: TGTGCCAGCAGCCTGACAAGTTACGAGCAGTACTTC
J: TRBJ2-7
V: TRBV7-2
D: .
size: few

CDR3: CASSSGVWGDTQYF
DNA: TGTGCCAGCAGCTCCGGTGTCTGGGGGGATACGCAGTATTTT
J: TRBJ2-3
V: TRBV7-2
D: .
size: .

CDR3: CASSIRTSGGGAAGELFF
DNA: TGTGCCAGCAGTATCCGGACTAGCGGGGGGGGCGCGGCCGGGGAGCTGTTTTTT
J: TRBJ2-2
V: TRBV27
D: TRBD2
size: .

CDR3: CSARVVAGRNNEKLFF
DNA: TGCAGTGCTAGAGTCGTAGCGGGACGGAATAATGAAAAACTGTTTTTT
J: TRBJ1-4
V: TRBV20-1
D: .
size: once

CDR3: CASSFPYNEQYF
DNA: TGTGCCAGCAGCTTTCCTTACAACGAGCAGTACTTC
J: TRBJ2-7
V: TRBV7-2
D: .
size: .

CDR3: CASSLEGAGTDTQYF
DNA: TGTGCCAGCAGCTTGGAGGGTGCCGGCACAGATACGCAGTATTTT
J: TRBJ2-3
V: TRBV11-2
D: .
size: once

CDR3: CASSPERDQLF
DNA: TGTGCCAGCAGCCCCGAACGGGACCAACTCTTT
J: TRBJ1-1
V: TRBV28
D: .
size: .

CDR3: CASRNRQGGYGYTF
DNA: TGTGCCAGCAGAAATCGACAGGGCGGCTATGGCTACACCTTC
J: TRBJ1-2
V: TRBV2
D: TRBD1
size: .

CDR3: CASSFLAGGRQETQYF
DNA: TGTGCCAGCAGCTTCCTAGCGGGGGGTCGCCAAGAGACCCAGTACTTC
J: TRBJ2-5
V: TRBV11-3
D: TRBD2
size: .

CDR3: CASSPLAGDQETQYF
DNA: TGTGCCAGTAGTCCACTAGCGGGAGATCAAGAGACCCAGTACTTC
J: TRBJ2-5
V: TRBV19
D: TRBD2
size: .

CDR3: CSASTGTPYEQYF
DNA: TGCAGTGCTTCGACAGGGACTCCCTACGAGCAGTACTTC
J: TRBJ2-7
V: TRBV20-1
D: .
size: .

CDR3: CASRPGTSSYTDTQYF
DNA: TGTGCCAGCAGACCCGGGACTAGCAGTTACACAGATACGCAGTATTTT
J: TRBJ2-3
V: TRBV27
D: TRBD2
size: .

CDR3: CASSLGDRGSNQPQHF
DNA: TGTGCCAGCAGTCTAGGGGACAGGGGGTCCAATCAGCCCCAGCATTTT
J: TRBJ1-5
V: TRBV2
D: TRBD1
size: few

CDR3: CASSFSSGANVLTF
DNA: TGTGCCAGCAGCTTCAGCTCTGGGGCCAACGTCCTGACTTTC
J: TRBJ2-6
V: TRBV7-9
D: .
size: .

CDR3: CASSNPSRTLRQPQHF
DNA: TGTGCCAGCAGTAACCCCTCGAGGACGCTTCGGCAGCCCCAGCATTTT
J: TRBJ1-5
V: TRBV28
D: .
size: .

CDR3: CSATEDSYEQYF
DNA: TGCAGTGCTACTGAGGATTCCTACGAGCAGTACTTC
J: TRBJ2-7
V: TRBV20-1
D: .
size: .

CDR3: CASRTGPRNTGELFF
DNA: TGTGCCAGCAGAACGGGCCCTAGGAACACCGGGGAGCTGTTTTTT
J: TRBJ2-2
V: TRBV6-2/TRBV6-3
D: .
size: .

CDR3: CASKRAGEPNTEAFF
DNA: TGTGCCAGCAAGAGGGCTGGGGAACCGAACACTGAAGCTTTCTTT
J: TRBJ1-1
V: TRBV2
D: .
size: few

CDR3: CASSSGSSGTFLETQYF
DNA: TGTGCCAGCAGCTCCGGTTCTAGCGGGACGTTTTTGGAGACCCAGTACTTC
J: TRBJ2-5
V: TRBV7-3
D: TRBD2
size: few

CDR3: CASRRGTLDNQPQHF
DNA: TGTGCCAGTAGGAGGGGGACACTGGACAATCAGCCCCAGCATTTT
J: TRBJ1-5
V: TRBV19
D: .
size: .

CDR3: CASGLYTGADTQYF
DNA: TGTGCCAGCGGCTTATATACAGGGGCAGATACGCAGTATTTT
J: TRBJ2-3
V: TRBV11-3
D: TRBD1
size: .

CDR3: CASSRGDLYNEQFF
DNA: TGTGCCAGCAGCCGAGGGGACTTATACAATGAGCAGTTCTTC
J: TRBJ2-1
V: TRBV7-9
D: .
size: .

CDR3: CASSLDGGSNQPQHF
DNA: TGTGCCAGCAGCTTAGACGGCGGAAGCAATCAGCCCCAGCATTTT
J: TRBJ1-5
V: TRBV11-2
D: .
size: .

CDR3: CASIGVPSSEAFF
DNA: TGTGCCAGCATAGGGGTCCCCTCTTCTGAAGCTTTCTTT
J: TRBJ1-1
V: TRBV2
D: .
size: .

CDR3: CASGRVRSYNEQFF
DNA: TGTGCCAGCGGTCGAGTGCGCTCCTACAATGAGCAGTTCTTC
J: TRBJ2-1
V: TRBV6-1
D: .
size: .

CDR3: CASIPGLARDVRETQYF
DNA: TGTGCCAGCATCCCCGGACTAGCAAGAGATGTCAGGGAGACCCAGTACTTC
J: TRBJ2-5
V: TRBV6-2/TRBV6-3
D: TRBD2
size: .

CDR3: CASSIQDRSSGANVLTF
DNA: TGTGCCAGTAGTATCCAGGACAGGTCCTCTGGGGCCAACGTCCTGACTTTC
J: TRBJ2-6
V: TRBV19
D: TRBD1
size: .

CDR3: CASSSSGRLNTEAFF
DNA: TGTGCCAGCAGTTCCTCGGGACGGCTGAACACTGAAGCTTTCTTT
J: TRBJ1-1
V: TRBV28
D: .
size: .

CDR3: CAITPSGNTGEPFF
DNA: TGTGCCATCACCCCTAGCGGGAACACCGGGGAGCCGTTTTTT
J: TRBJ2-2
V: TRBV10-3
D: TRBD2
size: .

CDR3: CASSLFGDYYSEQYF
DNA: TGTGCCAGCAGCTTGTTCGGAGACTACTATAGCGAGCAGTACTTC
J: TRBJ2-7
V: TRBV5-4
D: .
size: .

CDR3: CASSQDREMGGYTF
DNA: TGCGCCAGCAGCCAAGACAGGGAGATGGGTGGCTACACCTTC
J: TRBJ1-2
V: TRBV4-3
D: .
size: .

CDR3: CASSPSTSAYEQYF
DNA: TGTGCCAGCAGCCCTTCGACTAGCGCGTACGAGCAGTACTTC
J: TRBJ2-7
V: TRBV27
D: TRBD2
size: few

CDR3: CASRRDSYSPLHF
DNA: TGTGCCAGCAGACGGGACAGCTATTCACCCCTCCACTTT
J: TRBJ1-6
V: TRBV27
D: TRBD1
size: few

CDR3: CASSGLAFTFKTDTQYF
DNA: TGTGCCAGCAGTGGACTAGCCTTCACCTTCAAAACAGATACGCAGTATTTT
J: TRBJ2-3
V: TRBV6-1
D: TRBD2
size: few

CDR3: CASSAGNYGYTF
DNA: TGTGCCAGCAGTGCAGGGAATTATGGCTACACCTTC
J: TRBJ1-2
V: TRBV25-1
D: .
size: .

CDR3: CASVGTTEAFF
DNA: TGTGCCTCGGTCGGGACGACTGAAGCTTTCTTT
J: TRBJ1-1
V: TRBV10-3
D: .
size: few

CDR3: CASSPLAGGQETQYF
DNA: TGTGCCAGTAGTCCACTAGCGGGAGGTCAAGAGACCCAGTACTTC
J: TRBJ2-5
V: TRBV19
D: TRBD2
size: .

CDR3: CATSDFQGNEQFF
DNA: TGTGCCACCAGTGATTTCCAGGGCAACGAGCAGTTCTTC
J: TRBJ2-1
V: TRBV24-1
D: .
size: .

CDR3: CAISESGAGVVGELFF
DNA: TGTGCCATCAGTGAGTCGGGAGCGGGAGTAGTCGGGGAGCTGTTTTTT
J: TRBJ2-2
V: TRBV10-3
D: TRBD2
size: few

CDR3: CSASPQGGYTF
DNA: TGCAGTGCTAGTCCCCAGGGCGGCTACACCTTC
J: TRBJ1-2
V: TRBV20-1
D: .
size: few

CDR3: CATSDGPGQGATGELFF
DNA: TGTGCCACCAGTGATGGGCCGGGACAGGGAGCCACCGGGGAGCTGTTTTTT
J: TRBJ2-2
V: TRBV24-1
D: TRBD1
size: once

CDR3: CASSSRGFTGMNTEAFF
DNA: TGTGCCAGCAGTTCCCGGGGGTTCACAGGTATGAACACTGAAGCTTTCTTT
J: TRBJ1-1
V: TRBV12-3/TRBV12-4
D: .
size: .

CDR3: CASSPDTAGGKLFF
DNA: TGTGCCAGCAGCCCAGACACCGCGGGGGGAAAACTGTTTTTT
J: TRBJ1-4
V: TRBV2
D: .
size: .

CDR3: CSARDDSYEQYF
DNA: TGCAGTGCTAGAGATGACTCCTACGAGCAGTACTTC
J: TRBJ2-7
V: TRBV20-1
D: .
size: .

CDR3: CASSLSPDIGTEAFF
DNA: TGTGCCAGCAGTTTATCTCCAGACATAGGCACTGAAGCTTTCTTT
J: TRBJ1-1
V: TRBV27
D: .
size: .

CDR3: CASSLTGLAGNEQFF
DNA: TGTGCCAGCAGCTTAACGGGACTAGCGGGCAATGAGCAGTTCTTC
J: TRBJ2-1
V: TRBV11-2
D: TRBD2
size: .

CDR3: CASSTTGDQPQHF
DNA: TGTGCCAGTAGTACGACAGGGGATCAGCCCCAGCATTTT
J: TRBJ1-5
V: TRBV19
D: TRBD1
size: few

CDR3: CASTGTEFYEQYF
DNA: TGTGCCAGCACCGGGACAGAGTTTTACGAGCAGTACTTC
J: TRBJ2-7
V: TRBV6-2/TRBV6-3
D: TRBD1
size: .

CDR3: CASSLNRDTEAFF
DNA: TGTGCCAGCAGCTTGAACAGGGACACTGAAGCTTTCTTT
J: TRBJ1-1
V: TRBV5-4
D: .
size: .

CDR3: CASSQSPYTSGGSGGELFF
DNA: TGCGCCAGCAGCCAATCCCCCTACACTAGCGGGGGATCGGGTGGGGAGCTGTTTTTT
J: TRBJ2-2
V: TRBV4-1
D: TRBD2
size: .

CDR3: CATGQGAFAEAFF
DNA: TGCGCCACCGGACAGGGGGCTTTCGCTGAAGCTTTCTTT
J: TRBJ1-1
V: TRBV10-2
D: TRBD1
size: once

CDR3: CASSSGLANYNEQFF
DNA: TGTGCCAGCAGCTCGGGACTAGCGAACTACAATGAGCAGTTCTTC
J: TRBJ2-1
V: TRBV7-3
D: TRBD2
size: .

CDR3: CATLRGGGNIAGELFF
DNA: TGTGCCACCCTACGGGGCGGGGGGAATATAGCCGGGGAGCTGTTTTTT
J: TRBJ2-2
V: TRBV6-1
D: TRBD2
size: .

CDR3: CASSEWGRGEAFF
DNA: TGTGCCAGCAGTGAATGGGGGCGGGGTGAAGCTTTCTTT
J: TRBJ1-1
V: TRBV6-1
D: .
size: .

CDR3: CASNPSSGGTQETQYF
DNA: TGTGCCAGTAACCCCTCCTCCGGGGGGACCCAAGAGACCCAGTACTTC
J: TRBJ2-5
V: TRBV19
D: TRBD2
size: .